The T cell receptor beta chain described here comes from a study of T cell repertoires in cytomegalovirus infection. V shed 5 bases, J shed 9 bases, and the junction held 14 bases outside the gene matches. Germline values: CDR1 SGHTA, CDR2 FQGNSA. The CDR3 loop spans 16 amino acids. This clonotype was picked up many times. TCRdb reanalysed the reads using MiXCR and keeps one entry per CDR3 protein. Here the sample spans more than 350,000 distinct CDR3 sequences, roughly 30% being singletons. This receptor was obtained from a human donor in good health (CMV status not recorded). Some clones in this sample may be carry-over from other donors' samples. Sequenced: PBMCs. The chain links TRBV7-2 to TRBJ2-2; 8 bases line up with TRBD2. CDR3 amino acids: CASSNTGTRQYRELFF. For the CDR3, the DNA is TGTGCCAGCAGCAACACCGGGACTAGGCAATACCGGGAGCTGTTTTTT.